This T cell receptor (beta chain) comes out of a study of identical twins' blood T cells. General study points: Mainly, cloneset size products determined shared clonotypes, twins included. Even for out-of-frame TCRbeta, twins reportedly shared V gene usage much more than unrelated donors. Top TCRbeta clonotypes were shared more with twin than unrelated donors.

Germline CDR1 reads MNHEY; CDR2 reads SVGEGT. V lost 3 bases and J 10 bases, leaving 6 bases between the germline ends. There are 10 residues in the CDR3. In regard to this clonotype: Its antigen is currently unknown.

TCRdb ran MiXCR on the 5' RACE reads and lists one entry per CDR3 protein. The data show 350,000 to 400,000 distinct CDR3 sequences, about 28% seen once. This TCR derives from a woman aged 18-55 years in good health. The chain is built from TRBV6-2 or TRBV6-3 and TRBJ1-1; TRBD1 is a possible D gene (5 bases). Sequenced sample: PBMCs. As DNA, the CDR3 is TGTGCCAGCAGTTATGGGGGAGCTTTCTTT. Amino acids: CASSYGGAFF.